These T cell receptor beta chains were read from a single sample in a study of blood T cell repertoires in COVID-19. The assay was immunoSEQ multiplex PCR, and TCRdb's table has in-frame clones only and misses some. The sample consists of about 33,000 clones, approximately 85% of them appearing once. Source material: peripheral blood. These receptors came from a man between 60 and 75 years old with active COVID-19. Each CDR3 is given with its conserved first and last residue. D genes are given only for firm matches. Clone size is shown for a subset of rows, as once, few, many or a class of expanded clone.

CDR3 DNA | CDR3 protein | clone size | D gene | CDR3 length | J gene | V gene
TGTGCCAGCAATCGAAGGGGGCTAGGGGGCTTTGGGGCCAACGTCCTGACTTTC | CASNRRGLGGFGANVLTF | . | TRBD1 | 18 | TRBJ2-6 | TRBV6-6
TGCGCCAGCAGCTTTAACAGGGGGGTGAACAATGAGCAGTTCTTC | CASSFNRGVNNEQFF | . | TRBD1 | 15 | TRBJ2-1 | TRBV5-1
TGTGCCAGCAGCTTAGGACAGAGCAATGAGCAGTTCTTC | CASSLGQSNEQFF | few | . | 13 | TRBJ2-1 | TRBV11-2
TGCGCCAGCAGCTTCGGTGGCGGGGAAGAGACCCAGTACTTC | CASSFGGGEETQYF | . | . | 14 | TRBJ2-5 | TRBV5-1
TGTGCCAGCAGCCAAGGTCGGGGGACAGGCTACAATGAGCAGTTCTTC | CASSQGRGTGYNEQFF | medium-sized | TRBD1 | 16 | TRBJ2-1 | TRBV3-1/TRBV3-2
TGTGCCAGCAGCGTAGTTGAACGGGATACGCAGTATTTT | CASSVVERDTQYF | . | . | 13 | TRBJ2-3 | TRBV9
TGTGCCAGCAGGGGGAGGGACTCTTATCAGCCCCAGCATTTT | CASRGRDSYQPQHF | few | . | 14 | TRBJ1-5 | TRBV6-6
TGCGCCAGCAGCTCAGATACGGGACTAGCGGGACGAGGGGAGCAGTACTTC | CASSSDTGLAGRGEQYF | . | TRBD2 | 17 | TRBJ2-7 | TRBV5-1
TGTGCCAGCAGCCCCCGACAGGTTCTGAACACTGAAGCTTTCTTT | CASSPRQVLNTEAFF | . | . | 15 | TRBJ1-1 | TRBV3-1/TRBV3-2
TGCGCCAGCAGCCTGTGGGACTCCTCCTACGAGCAGTACTTC | CASSLWDSSYEQYF | few | . | 14 | TRBJ2-7 | TRBV5-1
TGTGCCAGCAGTTACTCGGGACAGCAAGAGACCCAGTACTTC | CASSYSGQQETQYF | . | TRBD1 | 14 | TRBJ2-5 | TRBV6-5
TGTGCCAGCAGTCCGTGGACAGGGCTAAGGGAGACCCAGTACTTC | CASSPWTGLRETQYF | . | TRBD1 | 15 | TRBJ2-5 | TRBV27
TGTGCCAGCAGCTTCCGTAGGACTGGAACCTACAATGAGCAGTTCTTC | CASSFRRTGTYNEQFF | . | . | 16 | TRBJ2-1 | TRBV28
TGCGCCAGCAGCCCACTAACTAGCGGAGCCACAGATACGCAGTATTTT | CASSPLTSGATDTQYF | . | TRBD2 | 16 | TRBJ2-3 | TRBV5-1
TGTGCCAGCAGCCTGCTGAGAGGTTCCTACAATGAGCAGTTCTTC | CASSLLRGSYNEQFF | . | . | 15 | TRBJ2-1 | TRBV5-5
TGTGCCACCAGTGATTCTGGTAGCTCAGATACGCAGTATTTT | CATSDSGSSDTQYF | . | . | 14 | TRBJ2-3 | TRBV24-1
TGTGCCAGCAGCTTGACTAGCGGGAGTCAGTACGAGCAGTACTTC | CASSLTSGSQYEQYF | few | TRBD2 | 15 | TRBJ2-7 | TRBV7-2
TGTGCCAGCAGTGAAAGGGGTAATTCACCCCTCCACTTT | CASSERGNSPLHF | . | . | 13 | TRBJ1-6 | TRBV6-1
TGTGCCAGCAGCCCAGCCCGGCCGGGACTAGTAAGTGGATTGTCCGAGCAGTACTTC | CASSPARPGLVSGLSEQYF | . | TRBD2 | 19 | TRBJ2-7 | TRBV5-4
TGTGCCAGTAGTATAGTTTCAGGGTCCCACGAGCAGTACTTC | CASSIVSGSHEQYF | . | . | 14 | TRBJ2-7 | TRBV19
TGCAGTGCCGGGAGGGAGACCCAGTACTTC | CSAGRETQYF | . | TRBD2 | 10 | TRBJ2-5 | TRBV20-1
TGTGCCAGCAGCGCGGGCCGAGCCTACGAGCAGTACTTC | CASSAGRAYEQYF | . | . | 13 | TRBJ2-7 | TRBV6-5
TGTGCCAGTAGTTTGACACTCAAAGAGACCCAGTACTTC | CASSLTLKETQYF | once | . | 13 | TRBJ2-5 | TRBV19
TGTGCCAGCAGCCCATGGCGGGACGCCTACGAGCAGTACTTC | CASSPWRDAYEQYF | . | . | 14 | TRBJ2-7 | TRBV11-2
TGTGCCAGTACCCCGACAGGGGGCCGCAATCAGCCCCAGCATTTT | CASTPTGGRNQPQHF | . | TRBD1 | 15 | TRBJ1-5 | TRBV19
TGTGCCAGCGCGCAGCGCGGGTATGGCTACACCTTC | CASAQRGYGYTF | . | . | 12 | TRBJ1-2 | TRBV28
TGCGCCAGCAGCACGCCGGGTACCGGGGAGCTGTTTTTT | CASSTPGTGELFF | . | . | 13 | TRBJ2-2 | TRBV5-1
TGCAGTGCTAGGCACTTCAACGAGCAGTACTTC | CSARHFNEQYF | . | . | 11 | TRBJ2-7 | TRBV20-1
TGTGCCAGCAGCCCCTGGGACGGGGGAGCTAATGAAAAACTGTTTTTT | CASSPWDGGANEKLFF | few | . | 16 | TRBJ1-4 | TRBV5-5
TGTGCCACTTCAGGTCGGCACGAGCAGTACTTC | CATSGRHEQYF | . | . | 11 | TRBJ2-7 | TRBV27
TGTGCCAGCAGCTTAGGGGCTAGCTGGGAGACCCAGTACTTC | CASSLGASWETQYF | . | . | 14 | TRBJ2-5 | TRBV7-2
TGTGCCAGCGGGGACACCACTAGCAATCAGCCCCAGCATTTT | CASGDTTSNQPQHF | . | . | 14 | TRBJ1-5 | TRBV28
TGCGCCAGCAGTCCGGGACTCATAAACACCGGGGAGCTGTTTTTT | CASSPGLINTGELFF | . | . | 15 | TRBJ2-2 | TRBV10-2
TGTGCCAGCTCCGGGACTAGCGGGAGGGCGGGCCATGAGCAGTTCTTC | CASSGTSGRAGHEQFF | . | TRBD2 | 16 | TRBJ2-1 | TRBV2
TGCAGTGCTAGTAAGCTAGCTGGAAAGTTCTTC | CSASKLAGKFF | . | . | 11 | TRBJ2-1 | TRBV20-1
TGTGCCAGCAGCCAAGGGGGACTAGTATACAATGAGCAGTTCTTC | CASSQGGLVYNEQFF | . | TRBD2 | 15 | TRBJ2-1 | TRBV9
TGTGCCAGCAGCTTGCTCTCGGTCTCTGGGGCCAACGTCCTGACTTTC | CASSLLSVSGANVLTF | . | . | 16 | TRBJ2-6 | TRBV5-8
TGTGCCAGCAGTTTAACTAGTCTCGGCTATGGCTACACCTTC | CASSLTSLGYGYTF | few | . | 14 | TRBJ1-2 | TRBV27
TGTGCCAGCAGTTCGAAGACTAGTTTACGGGGGTCAGATACGCAGTATTTT | CASSSKTSLRGSDTQYF | . | . | 17 | TRBJ2-3 | TRBV27
TGCGCCAGCAGCTTGGGTCAATACAATGAGCAGTTCTTC | CASSLGQYNEQFF | . | . | 13 | TRBJ2-1 | TRBV5-1
TGTGCCTGGTCGTCTGCCTATGGTCGCGTAGCGGGAGAAGGGGATACGCAGTATTTT | CAWSSAYGRVAGEGDTQYF | once | TRBD2 | 19 | TRBJ2-3 | TRBV30
TGTGCCAGTAAACGGAGGACTGAAGCTTTCTTT | CASKRRTEAFF | . | . | 11 | TRBJ1-1 | TRBV25-1
TGTGCCAGTCGACAGGTTCCGGGCAATCAGCCCCAGCATTTT | CASRQVPGNQPQHF | once | . | 14 | TRBJ1-5 | TRBV28
TGTGCCAGCAGAAGACTTCAGACGATCCTCAATGAGCAGTTCTTC | CASRRLQTILNEQFF | . | . | 15 | TRBJ2-1 | TRBV6-5
TGCGCCAGCAGCCCCGGAGGAGAAGCGGGAGACCACAATGAGCAGTTCTTC | CASSPGGEAGDHNEQFF | once | TRBD2 | 17 | TRBJ2-1 | TRBV5-1
TGTGCCAGCAGTTCGGGGATACGCACAGATACGCAGTATTTT | CASSSGIRTDTQYF | once | . | 14 | TRBJ2-3 | TRBV6-5
TGTGCCAGCAGTGGGCGACAGGGGCAACCTATGAACACTGAAGCTTTCTTT | CASSGRQGQPMNTEAFF | . | TRBD1 | 17 | TRBJ1-1 | TRBV28
TGTGCCAGCAGTTACCCGGGGAACTCTGGAAACACCATATATTTT | CASSYPGNSGNTIYF | . | . | 15 | TRBJ1-3 | TRBV28
TGTGCCAGCAGTCAGGGACTAGCGGGAGCCGGAACGGAGACCCAGTACTTC | CASSQGLAGAGTETQYF | . | TRBD2 | 17 | TRBJ2-5 | TRBV27